One and the same sample provided the 21 T cell receptor beta chains below, sequenced in a study of T cells after yellow fever vaccination. TCRdb independently ran MiXCR on the 5' RACE reads; one entry per CDR3 protein. The table has 46,000 or so distinct CDR3 sequences, more than 6% seen once. The sample consisted of PBMCs, either bulk or a sorted T-cell subset (CD4+, CD8+, memory, or dextramer-sorted; not recorded which), taken 45 days after the yellow fever booster vaccination. These receptors all stem from a man in his thirties or forties who received the YFV17D yellow fever vaccine.

The chain carries TRBV7-2 and TRBJ2-2, with 10 bases matching TRBD1. With 5 bases clipped from V and 8 bases from J, the junction kept 2 bases outside the gene matches. CDR1 is SGHTA, CDR2 FQGNSA, per germline. This CDR3 is built from 13 residues. CDR3 sequence: CASSAGQGGELFF. CDR3 nucleotides: TGTGCCAGCAGCGCGGGACAGGGGGGGGAGCTGTTTTTT.

The sample holds a few counts of this clonotype. This chain links TRBV24-1 with TRBJ2-1; 7 nucleotides agree with TRBD1. V dropped 4 bases and J dropped 10; count of bases not matched to a gene: 6. CDR1 and CDR2 (germline): KGHDR, SFDVKD. The CDR3 contains 13 residues. The CDR3 sequence: CATSEWTGGEQFF. CDR3 coding DNA: TGTGCCACCAGTGAGTGGACAGGCGGGGAGCAGTTCTTC.

Ten or more counts support this clonotype. This chain links TRBV20-1 with TRBJ2-7; D gene uncertain. Germline V gene sequence: CDR1 DFQATT, CDR2 SNEGSKA (reference sequence). The length of the CDR3 is 12 residues. Trimming pared 0 bases from V and 3 bases from J, leaving 6 bases between. In nucleotides, the CDR3 is TGCAGTGCTAGAGAGGCAGACTACGAGCAGTACTTC. It encodes CSAREADYEQYF.

This clonotype was detected ten times or more. This chain connects TRBV20-1 to TRBJ2-5, with unresolved D. This CDR3 comprises 12 residues. Trimming took 0 bases from V and 4 from J, leaving 6 bases between them. Germline CDR1 DFQATT, CDR2 SNEGSKA (reference sequence). CDR3 sequence (DNA): TGCAGTGCTAGAGATGGCGTAGAGACCCAGTACTTC. This sequence encodes CSARDGVETQYF.

This clonotype was seen many times. This chain links TRBV6-1 with TRBJ1-6; no firm D call. Trimming left V 4 bases short and J 12 bases short, with 13 bases between. CDR3 length: 13 amino acids. Germline V CDR1 and CDR2: MNHNS, SASEGT. The CDR3 sequence: CASSVGRDLPLHF. Here the CDR3 DNA reads TGTGCCAGCAGTGTCGGACGAGACTTACCCCTCCACTTT.

This clonotype was seen many times. The chain has TRBV7-2 and TRBJ2-5; 8 bases agree with TRBD1. Germline CDR1 reads SGHTA; CDR2 reads FQGNSA. The CDR3 runs 15 residues. V was pared by 5 bases and J by 5 bases, with 10 bases of the junction left unmatched. The CDR3 nucleotides read TGTGCCAGCAGCCCCTACAACACAGGGGGTGAGACCCAGTACTTC. Translated: CASSPYNTGGETQYF.

This clonotype has ten or more counts. The chain joins TRBV20-1 to TRBJ1-5, with 10 bases matching TRBD1. CDR1 DFQATT and CDR2 SNEGSKA come from the germline V gene (reference sequence). This CDR3 is 14 amino acids long. V dropped 5 bases and J dropped 5; count of bases not matched to a gene: 6. The DNA of the CDR3 is TGCAGTGCTCCTTTGGGGACAGGGGATCAGCCCCAGCATTTT. Its translation is CSAPLGTGDQPQHF.

This clonotype occurred many times. This rearrangement joins TRBV7-2 to TRBJ2-5; maybe TRBD2 (6 bases). CDR3 length: 16 amino acids. V was clipped by 3 bases and J by 6 bases, with 20 bases between them. The germline CDR1 and CDR2 sequences are SGHTA and FQGNSA. The CDR3 here is CASSLAGTGLRKTQYF. The CDR3 DNA reads as TGTGCCAGCAGCTTGGCCGGGACTGGCTTGAGGAAGACCCAGTACTTC.

There are a few counts of this clonotype. The V and J genes are TRBV5-1 and TRBJ2-1, with D possibly matching TRBD2 (5 bases). Trimming pared 4 bases from V and 3 bases from J, leaving 11 bases between. The CDR3 covers 14 residues. CDR1 SGHRS and CDR2 YFSETQ come from the germline V gene. CDR3 protein: CASSLGTSYNEQFF. CDR3 in DNA: TGCGCCAGCAGCCTAGGTACTAGCTACAATGAGCAGTTCTTC.

This clonotype has a handful of counts. The chain employs TRBV15 and TRBJ2-7; D remains unclear. The CDR3 length is 14 residues. With 3 bases removed from V and 7 bases from J, the gap between germline ends came to 16 bases. Germline lookup yields CDR1 LNHNV and CDR2 YYDKDF (reference sequence). In DNA, the CDR3 is TGTGCCACCAGCAGGCCTGCCTCCGCGTCTGAGCAGTACTTC. Amino acid sequence: CATSRPASASEQYF.

This clonotype was observed a few times. The rearrangement joins TRBV20-1 to TRBJ2-7, with a tentative D call TRBD2 (6 bases). The CDR3 is 12 residues long. V lost 4 bases and J lost 0, with 7 bases in between. CDR1 and CDR2 from the germline V gene are DFQATT and SNEGSKA (reference sequence). This chain's CDR3 is CSAIGSSYEQYF. The CDR3 bases are TGCAGTGCTATCGGGAGCTCCTACGAGCAGTACTTC.

This clonotype has only a few counts. V is TRBV23-1 and J is TRBJ1-1; D is unresolved. TRBV23-1 is flagged as an ORF with uncertain function. The CDR3 runs to 16 residues. Trimming shortened V by 5 bases and J by 1 base, and 17 bases separated the two germline ends. The DNA of the CDR3 is TGCGCCAGCAGTTTGGAGGTGTGTATCAGGAACACTGAAGCTTTCTTT. Its translation is CASSLEVCIRNTEAFF.

The chain uses TRBV5-1 and TRBJ2-5; tentative D call: TRBD1 (5 bases). This CDR3 has 13 residues. Germline V gene lookup returns CDR1 SGHRS and CDR2 YFSETQ. The V gene lost 4 bases and the J gene lost 5 bases, with 12 bases spanning the gap. The DNA of the CDR3 is TGCGCCAGCAGCCCGCAGGGTTCGGAGACCCAGTACTTC. Amino acid sequence: CASSPQGSETQYF.

In its sample, this clonotype was seen many times. The chain combines TRBV29-1 with TRBJ1-5, with 7 bases aligning to TRBD1. V shed 4 bases and J 7 bases; nucleotides not matched to a gene: 7. Germline V gene sequence: CDR1 SQVTM, CDR2 ANQGSEA. The CDR3 runs to 13 residues. The CDR3 sequence is CSVVWGRGQPQHF. The CDR3 bases are TGCAGCGTTGTATGGGGCAGGGGGCAGCCCCAGCATTTT.

This clonotype was counted at least ten times. V and J are TRBV7-2 and TRBJ1-2; 11 positions agree with TRBD1. CDR1 is SGHTA and CDR2 is FQGNSA in the germline V gene. This CDR3 spans 14 amino acids. Germline trimming cut 3 bases from V and 7 bases from J; bases unmatched to any gene: 4. CDR3 sequence (DNA): TGTGCCAGCAGCTTCCGGGACAGGGGGTCTGGCTACACCTTC. Translation: CASSFRDRGSGYTF.

This clonotype came up many times. The chain links TRBV10-3 to TRBJ1-5; D possibly corresponds to TRBD1 (5 bases). The CDR3 is made up of 16 amino acids. V was clipped by 0 bases and J by 4 bases, with 13 bases between them. Germline V gene data show CDR1 as ENHRY and CDR2 as SYGVKD. CDR3 DNA sequence: TGTGCCATCAGTGAGTCAAGGCAGGGACCTAATCAGCCCCAGCATTTT. It yields the protein CAISESRQGPNQPQHF.

This clonotype showed up many times. The CDR3 sequence: CASSLRGTDTQYF. The CDR3 nucleotides read TGTGCCAGCAGCTTGCGGGGCACAGATACGCAGTATTTT. The J gene is TRBJ2-3, the V gene TRBV5-4; unclear D gene. V lost 1 base to trimming and J lost 1 base, with 4 bases between them. Germline V gene lookup returns CDR1 SGHNT and CDR2 YYREEE (reference sequence). CDR3 length equals 13 residues.

The chain has TRBV5-5 and TRBJ2-5; D is possibly TRBD1 (6 bases). The germline V and J ends were trimmed by 4 bases and 5 bases, with 18 bases remaining between them. The CDR3 length is 15 residues. Germline CDR1 SGHKS, CDR2 YYEKEE (reference sequence). Here the CDR3 reads CASSPTSGGLETQYF. CDR3 sequence (DNA): TGTGCCAGCAGCCCGACTTCTGGGGGCTTGGAGACCCAGTACTTC.

This clonotype was observed at least ten times. The chain employs TRBV14 and TRBJ2-6; D unclear. The CDR3 extends over 17 amino acids. V dropped 5 bases and J dropped 0 bases, with 14 bases sitting between them. Germline CDR1 is SGHDN and CDR2 is FVKESK. The CDR3 DNA reads as TGTGCCAGCAGCAAGGTCGGTTCTAGCTCTGGGGCCAACGTCCTGACTTTC. Its translation: CASSKVGSSSGANVLTF.

Many counts were recorded for this clonotype. The rearrangement joins TRBV5-5 to TRBJ2-1; D call uncertain. V was trimmed by 2 bases and J by 8 bases, leaving 8 bases between them. The germline gives CDR1 SGHKS, CDR2 YYEKEE (reference sequence). The CDR3 consists of 12 residues. The chain's CDR3 is CASSFERYEQFF. DNA for the CDR3: TGTGCCAGCAGCTTTGAAAGATATGAGCAGTTCTTC.

In this sample, this clonotype turned up many times. The V and J genes are TRBV20-1 and TRBJ2-2; D is uncertain. The V and J ends lost 5 bases and 3 bases respectively, with 13 bases between them. This CDR3 is built from 14 residues. The germline CDR1 and CDR2 sequences are DFQATT and SNEGSKA (reference sequence). Here the CDR3 DNA reads TGCAGTGCTCTCCGACACCGCGACACCGGGGAGCTGTTTTTT. Amino acid sequence: CSALRHRDTGELFF.